This TCR beta chain was found in a study of cytomegalovirus exposure and HLA in healthy donors. The study, taken as a whole, reports: Whilst most TCR sequences proved rare, a subset of public TCRs occurred across many donors. CMV antigen specificity of a few CMV-associated chains was confirmed in vitro. Later analysis indicated greater clonal expansion among HLA-associated TCR beta chains than among equally common other chains.

PCR involved 60 Vbeta and 13 Jbeta primers. TCRdb keeps only in-frame clones here, not all; method: immunoSEQ multiplex PCR. In the table there are about 200,000 clones, more than 75% of which are singletons. CDR1 is GTSNPN, CDR2 SVGIG, per germline (reference sequence). The CDR3 extends over 15 amino acids. After removal of 5 bases from V and 4 bases from J, the junction contained 6 bases not matched to a gene. Nominally healthy donors were sampled, though unrecorded immune exposures were likely. Turning to this clone: Its antigen is still unknown.

The V call is TRBV30, the J call TRBJ2-3; 13 nucleotides line up with TRBD2. The specimen was PBMCs. The receptor comes from a male donor in good health and CMV-seropositive. This CDR3 is CAWEAGLAGADTQYF. The CDR3 coding sequence is TGTGCCTGGGAAGCAGGACTAGCGGGAGCAGATACGCAGTATTTT.